This TCR beta chain was captured in a study of T cell responses to AZD1222 COVID-19 vaccine listed by TCRdb under 2021. Study-level background: Because spike-specific TCR depth and breadth did not differ between the two schedules, AZD1222 recipients who got a second dose at roughly 4 weeks were pooled with those who got a second dose at roughly 12 weeks. Trial participants were enrolled by age into 18-55, 56-69 and 70-plus year subgroups, with about 150, 27 and 61 TCR-sequenced participants respectively. TCR sequencing was performed for roughly 250 trial participants, of whom about 200 were given two doses of AZD1222 and around 26 were given two doses of MenACWY control vaccine.

The CDR3, cysteine through phenylalanine, is 12 amino acids long. The read is trimmed to its CDR3 DNA, 36 bases read in frame from base 1. CDR1 and CDR2, looked up from the germline V gene, are SGHAT and FQNNGV. The V end loses 4 bases and the J end loses 5 bases, and a stretch of 9 bases separates them. In light of the paper, this sample's time point label describes: baseline before first vaccination. Samples from vaccinated people were obtained from the UK trials COV001 and COV002, which included a single-blind randomized controlled phase 2/3 trial of AZD1222 (ChAdOx1 nCoV-19) in healthy adults. For TCRbeta chain sequencing, PBMC samples were collected from trial participants at day 0 and at day 28 after the second dose. General findings and caveats noted by the study authors: Conclusions about previously exposed vaccinees were limited because only six or seven AZD1222 recipients were SARS-CoV-2 seropositive at baseline. Reportedly, almost half of the unique spike-specific TCRs recognized epitopes lying outside the regions that are mutated in the B.1.351 and B.1.1.7 variants. In the small 56-69-year group, the increase in depth fell short of significance, most likely because of low power. Because no day 14 peak-response samples were available, repertoires were characterized only after the peak T cell response. The vaccine-associated CD4 TCRs covered the entire spike protein, and the dominant responses fell in regions 160-218 and 743-854. After two AZD1222 doses, spike-specific TCR breadth and depth were significantly higher than at day 0 and than in MenACWY recipients. Most participants were white British and females outnumbered males, and the authors suggested that clonal diversity may have been underestimated.

The CDR3 regions of human TCRbeta chains were analyzed by immunosequencing. As for the original processing: TCRs in the repertoires were matched against a reference library of SARS-CoV-2-specific TCRs that had been generated with the MIRA antigen-specificity platform. Breadth was defined as the fraction of unique TCRs that were SARS-CoV-2-associated, and depth was defined as the fraction of total T cells that were SARS-CoV-2-associated. Using the MIRA data, each spike-specific TCR was mapped to the spike region that the TCR reacts to and placed in a CD4 or CD8 class. Log10-transformed breadth and depth values were compared by one-way ANOVA with Sidak's multiple comparisons tests. The clones in this table, taken by TCRdb from immuneACCESS, are in-frame only. Not every clone is retained; where verified, under half of the shortfall comes from an unresolved V gene, and the cause of the rest is unknown. From that table come the V and J calls and clone size; the DNA was used to work out D and trimming. This sample is represented by approximately 100,000 clones; about 94% of them were singletons. The ten biggest clones cover approximately 5% of the sample.

Remarks on this clone: What this receptor recognizes is not known. Base-call qualities are not available, and no considerably larger clone is one nucleotide away.

The receptor comes from an adult in good health. This chain joins TRBV11-2 to TRBJ2-7; the D gene remains uncertain. The sequences come from peripheral blood, collected on day 0 of AZD1222 vaccination. The CDR3 amino acid sequence is: CASSWAGNEQYF. The nucleotide sequence is TGTGCCAGCAGCTGGGCAGGAAACGAGCAGTACTTC.